This T cell receptor beta chain was identified during a study of regulatory T cells in long-lasting Graves disease (dated by TCRdb to about 2021). Some background on the complete study: Persistent Graves' disease was defined as persistently positive TSH receptor autoantibodies together with antithyroid drug treatment for over 5 years. A total of roughly 33 samples were covered by TCR sequencing, comprising approximately 13 persistent and about 20 newly diagnosed Graves' disease patients. The study was conducted in China and was registered as a clinical trial. On average, persistent Graves' disease patients in the clinical cohort had been on antithyroid drugs for around ten years. Persistent Graves' disease patients were compared with newly diagnosed Graves' disease patients by peripheral blood TCR sequencing and RNA sequencing.

The library was produced with multiplex PCR. The sequencing machine was an Illumina HiSeq 4000. iRepertoire HTBI primers and Arm-PCR amplification of CDR3 regions were used to construct TCR beta libraries. PCR products were gel purified before sequencing. For the original study's pipeline: A total of roughly 65 TRBV and more than twelve TRBJ segments were identified across samples and were used for gene usage analysis of CDR3 amino acid clonotypes. COPE and FqMerger were used to merge the filtered high-quality paired reads into contigs. BLAST was used to align contigs to IMGT TRBV, TRBD and TRBJ reference genes, and CDR3 was defined according to IMGT. Highly expanded clones were defined as clonotypes with a frequency above 0.1%. Shannon entropy served as the measure of repertoire diversity, while the Gini coefficient captured V-J evenness. Clonotypes shared by more than one individual were considered public. TCRdb reworked the public reads: Q25 trimming with fastp, MiXCR clone assembly, productive beta chains retained. Every distinct CDR3 protein forms one entry, paired with its most common genes and DNA. TCRdb's processing, not the authors', yielded these V and J calls. The sample table holds a few hundred thousand distinct CDR3 sequences, of which about 20% were seen once. The ten largest clones add up to 26% of the sample.

Taken from cysteine to phenylalanine, the CDR3 has 16 residues. Only CDR3 DNA is held: 48 bases, read in frame from base 1. CDR1 MNHEY and CDR2 SVGAGI are derived from the germline V gene. V loses 2 bases, J loses 2 bases, and the germline ends lie 15 bases apart. This clonotype was detected many times. No cognate antigen has been identified for it. No clone much larger than this one lies a single base away; base qualities are absent. What this sample's time point label stands for: persistent/refractory GD, antithyroid drugs over 5 years with positive TRAb. RNA was extracted from PBMCs in TRIzol for both TCR sequencing and RNA sequencing. The diagnosis of Graves' disease followed American Thyroid Association guidelines. Patients were recruited from an endocrinology department in Xi'an, China. From each patient, around 9 milliliters of peripheral blood was collected into an EDTA anticoagulant tube. PBMCs were isolated by Ficoll Paque Plus density gradient separation without further T cell sorting. An Agilent 2100 Bioanalyzer and agarose gel were used to check RNA quality, while a NanoDrop 2000 measured RNA concentration.

Overall results and qualifications from the work: Lower TCR Shannon entropy and fewer highly expanded clones were observed in persistent Graves' disease patients than in newly diagnosed patients, which suggested clonal expansion. Sequencing and analysis were limited to the TCR beta chain. The authors noted that the small sample size was a limitation that may lower accuracy. TRBV28, TRBJ1-2 and TRBJ2-5 were preferentially used in persistent disease, while TRBV20-1 and TRBJ2-1 were favored in newly diagnosed disease. Persistent patients shared more public clonotypes among themselves (2,741) than newly diagnosed patients did (nearly 1,000). Because the primary lesion, thyroid tissue, could not be accessed, the study looked at peripheral blood alone.

The sequencing here drew on peripheral blood mononuclear cells (PBMCs), taken when the disease was refractory, from a patient treated with antithyroid drugs. This receptor was identified in a female donor with Graves disease. Recombination joined TRBV6-5 with TRBJ1-2, with the D segment identity uncertain. This receptor carries the CDR3 CASSYGQPGGNYGYTF. In nucleotide form, the sequence is TGTGCCAGCAGTTACGGCCAGCCGGGCGGAAACTATGGCTACACCTTC.